This TCR beta chain was recorded in a study of Ad26.COV2.S vaccination and SARS-CoV-2 variants. Study-level information: Donor had been placed in the Ad26.COV2.S arm of the COV1001 trial. Once or twice, 56 days apart, Ad26.COV2.S was delivered intramuscularly.

Per germline, CDR1 MGHRA and CDR2 YSYEKL. The CDR3 totals 16 residues. Trimming pared 0 bases from V and 7 bases from J, leaving 16 bases between. Generated by immunoSEQ multiplex PCR, the TCRdb table keeps only in-frame clones and is missing some. The sample holds hundreds of thousands of clones, more than 75% seen once. As to treatment: around 19 received Ad26.COV2.S at low or high dose, single or two shots; 5 received placebo; per-sample allocation not given. Material that was analyzed had been drawn on day 63 after the first vaccine or placebo injection. This clone was detected only once. Sequenced material: peripheral blood, taken in a trial of Ad26.COV2.S vaccine versus placebo. The receptor was derived from a person between 18 and 60 years old who received the Ad26.COV2.S COVID-19 vaccine or a placebo. The genes are TRBV4-1 and TRBJ2-1; D unresolved. The CDR3 here is CASSQDRWAPGNEQFF. CDR3 sequence (DNA): TGCGCCAGCAGCCAAGATAGGTGGGCCCCTGGGAATGAGCAGTTCTTC.